This T cell receptor beta chain was captured in a study of blood T cell repertoires in COVID-19. This CDR3 contains 15 residues. V lost 1 base, J lost 1 base, and 9 bases lay in between. CDR1 is SGHAT and CDR2 is FQDESV in the germline V gene (reference sequence). Profiled with immunoSEQ multiplex PCR; TCRdb holds only in-frame clones, not every one. The sample yields roughly 210,000 clones, around 87% seen once. This clonotype was obtained from a man aged 25 to 45 in a cohort exposed to, infected with or recovered from COVID-19 (not recorded which). The rearrangement joins TRBV11-1 to TRBJ2-3; D is unclear. Sequences were obtained from PBMCs or T cells enriched from blood (not recorded which). CDR3 loop: CASSLVQTGTDTQYF. CDR3 nucleotides: TGTGCCAGCAGCTTAGTCCAAACGGGCACAGATACGCAGTATTTT.